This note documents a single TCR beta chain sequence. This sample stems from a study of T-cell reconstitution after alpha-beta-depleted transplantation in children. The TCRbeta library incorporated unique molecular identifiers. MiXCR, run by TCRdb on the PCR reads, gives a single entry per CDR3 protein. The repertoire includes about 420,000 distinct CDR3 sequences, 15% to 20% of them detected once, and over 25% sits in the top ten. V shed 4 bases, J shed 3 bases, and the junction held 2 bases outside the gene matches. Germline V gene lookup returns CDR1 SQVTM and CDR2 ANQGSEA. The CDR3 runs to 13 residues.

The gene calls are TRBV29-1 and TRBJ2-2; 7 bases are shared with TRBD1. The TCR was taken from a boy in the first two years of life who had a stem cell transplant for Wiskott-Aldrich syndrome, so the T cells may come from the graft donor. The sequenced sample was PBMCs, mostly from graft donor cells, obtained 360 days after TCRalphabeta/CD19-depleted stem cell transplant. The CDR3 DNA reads TGCAGCGTTGGAGACAGGGACACCGGGGAGCTGTTTTTT. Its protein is CSVGDRDTGELFF.